These 27 T cell receptor beta chains were sequenced from one sample in a study of graft-versus-host responses after intestinal transplantation. Their antigens are not known. The protocol was immunoSEQ multiplex PCR, while the TCRdb copy is restricted to in-frame clones and leaves out a portion. The table lists more than 85,000 clones, roughly 91% of them singletons. Sequences were derived from unstimulated CD8+ T cells sorted from spleen or lymph node cells, sampled before intestinal transplant. These receptors were obtained from a human donor who received an intestinal transplant.

The V and J genes are TRBV5-1 and TRBJ2-3, with D possibly matching TRBD2 (6 bases). Trimming removed 3 bases at V and 5 bases at J, with 13 bases between. Germline assignment: CDR1 SGHRS and CDR2 YFSETQ. The CDR3 extends over 14 amino acids. The CDR3 sequence is CASSSGLGIDTQYF. In nucleotides, the CDR3 is TGCGCCAGCAGCTCGGGACTGGGGATAGATACGCAGTATTTT.

In DNA, the CDR3 is TGTGCTAGTGGTTTGGCCCCGGACTCCTCAGGACAGCCCCAGCATTTT. It specifies CASGLAPDSSGQPQHF. The genes are TRBV12-5 and TRBJ1-5; D is unclear. The CDR3 has 16 residues. Trimming pared 1 base from V and 7 bases from J, leaving 17 bases between. Germline CDR1 LGHNT, CDR2 FRNRAP.

The J gene is TRBJ2-7, the V gene TRBV30; tentative D call: TRBD2 (5 bases). The CDR3 is made up of 12 amino acids. The germline V gene has CDR1 GTSNPN and CDR2 SVGIG (reference sequence). The V end lost 0 bases, the J end lost 6 bases, and 9 bases lay between the germline ends. CDR3 coding DNA: TGTGCCTGGAGTGTACTAGGGCCCGAGCAGTACTTC. Amino acid sequence: CAWSVLGPEQYF.

The rearrangement links TRBV4-3 to TRBJ1-2; 9 positions match TRBD1. The CDR3 extends over 15 amino acids. Germline CDR1 reads LGHNA; CDR2 reads YSLEER. V lost 3 bases to trimming and J lost 8 bases; unmatched junction nucleotides: 10. The CDR3 protein is CASSHTGQGDEGYTF. CDR3 DNA: TGCGCCAGCAGCCACACGGGACAGGGTGACGAGGGCTACACCTTC.

This clone was recorded only once. This rearrangement joins TRBV9 to TRBJ2-1, with D maybe TRBD2 (5 bases). V shed 3 bases and J shed 5 bases, with 12 bases lying between them. Per germline, CDR1 SGDLS and CDR2 YYNGEE. The CDR3 is made up of 14 amino acids. The CDR3 DNA follows: TGTGCCAGCAGCGGAAGAGGACTTAACAATGAGCAGTTCTTC. Protein: CASSGRGLNNEQFF.

The chain carries TRBV7-9 and TRBJ1-1; 11 nucleotides line up with TRBD1. Germline values: CDR1 SEHNR, CDR2 FQNEAQ (reference sequence). There are 17 residues in the CDR3. After removal of 5 bases from V and 4 bases from J, the junction contained 12 bases not matched to a gene. The CDR3 nucleotides are TGTGCCAGCAGCGGCCCGGGACAGGGGGTCGCCAGCACTGAAGCTTTCTTT. Amino acid sequence: CASSGPGQGVASTEAFF. The full variable domain, with the rest looked up from reference TRBV7-9 and TRBJ1-1, is DTGVSQNPRHKITKRGQNVTFRCDPISEHNRLYWYRQTLGQGPEFLTYFQNEAQLEKSRLLSDRFSAERPKGSFSTLEIQRTEQGDSAMYLCASSGPGQGVASTEAFFGQGTRLTVV.

The gene calls are TRBV7-8 and TRBJ1-2; D uncertain. With 0 bases removed from V and 0 bases from J, the gap between germline ends came to 8 bases. The germline V gene encodes CDR1 SGHVS and CDR2 FQNEAQ. The CDR3 totals 15 residues. In DNA, the CDR3 is TGTGCCAGCAGCTTAGCGCTTCGAGCTAACTATGGCTACACCTTC. Protein: CASSLALRANYGYTF.

The J gene is TRBJ1-3, the V gene TRBV7-8; 8 positions match TRBD1. There are 18 residues in the CDR3. Germline lookup yields CDR1 SGHVS and CDR2 FQNEAQ. Trimming removed 5 bases from V and 4 bases from J; junction bases left unmatched: 16. The DNA of the CDR3 is TGTGCCAGCAGCGCCCTGATAACTCAGGGGGCTTCGGGAAACACCATATATTTT. This encodes CASSALITQGASGNTIYF.

This chain links TRBV4-3 with TRBJ2-3; D is ambiguous. Trimming took off 4 bases at V and 3 bases at J, with 11 bases between the two ends. This CDR3 contains 14 residues. CDR1 LGHNA and CDR2 YSLEER come from the germline V gene. The CDR3 is CASSPTRLTDTQYF. DNA of the CDR3: TGCGCCAGCAGCCCGACTCGGTTGACAGATACGCAGTATTTT.

The chain couples TRBV19 to TRBJ2-7; 8 bases map to TRBD2. V was clipped by 5 bases and J by 0 bases; unmatched bases: 3. This CDR3 spans 14 amino acids. Germline loops: CDR1 LNHDA, CDR2 SQIVND (reference sequence). DNA for the CDR3: TGTGCCAGTAGTCCGGGAGGGATCTCCTACGAGCAGTACTTC. This gives the protein CASSPGGISYEQYF.

A word on this clone: The junction shows a germline mismatch at one end, possibly a read error. Other nucleotide sequences from this sample produce the same CDR3. V is TRBV10-3 and J is TRBJ1-3, with D perhaps TRBD1 (6 bases). This CDR3 comprises 14 residues. Germline CDR1 is ENHRY and CDR2 is SYGVKD. The CDR3 sequence: CAISEGGAGNTIYF. The DNA of the CDR3 is TGTGCTATCAGTGAGGGGGGCGCTGGAAACACCATATATTTT.

The chain combines TRBV13 with TRBJ2-3; D is undetermined. The CDR3 consists of 19 residues. V lost 5 bases, J lost 2 bases, and 26 bases lay in between. Germline V gene lookup returns CDR1 PRHDT and CDR2 FYEKMQ (reference sequence). The CDR3 DNA follows: TGTGCCAGCAGCCCAGGTGGCAACAGAGCCCACTCGGACACAGATACGCAGTATTTT. Protein product: CASSPGGNRAHSDTDTQYF.

The chain joins TRBV7-9 to TRBJ1-1, with a weak D call TRBD1 (6 bases). V was trimmed by 4 bases and J by 7 bases, leaving 19 bases between them. The CDR3 loop spans 15 amino acids. Germline V gives CDR1 SEHNR, CDR2 FQNEAQ (reference sequence). CDR3 region: CASSSGRTVIFEAFF. The CDR3 nucleotides read TGTGCCAGCAGCTCCGGCAGGACAGTTATCTTTGAAGCTTTCTTT.

V and J are TRBV25-1 and TRBJ1-1, with D possibly TRBD1 on 6 matching bases. Germline V CDR1 and CDR2: MGHDK, SYGVNS. V lost 1 base and J lost 6, with 12 bases in between. The CDR3 length is 14 residues. CDR3 sequence reads: CASSESLTGAEAFF. CDR3 DNA sequence: TGTGCCAGCAGTGAATCCTTGACAGGAGCTGAAGCTTTCTTT. The full variable domain, its missing parts supplied by reference TRBV25-1 and TRBJ1-1, is EADIYQTPRYLVIGTGKKITLECSQTMGHDKMYWYQQDPGMELHLIHYSYGVNSTEKGDLSSESTVSRIRTEHFPLTLESARPSHTSQYLCASSESLTGAEAFFGQGTRLTVV.

V usage is TRBV29-1 and J usage is TRBJ2-3; tentatively, D is TRBD1 (5 bases). V lost 0 bases and J 0 bases, leaving 10 bases between the germline ends. The germline V gene has CDR1 SQVTM and CDR2 ANQGSEA. The CDR3 runs to 15 residues. The CDR3 sequence: CSVEDDRTSTDTQYF. In DNA form, the CDR3 reads TGCAGCGTTGAAGATGACAGAACTAGCACAGATACGCAGTATTTT.

The chain is built from TRBV9 and TRBJ2-3; D is undetermined. The germline V and J ends were trimmed by 4 bases and 4 bases, with 10 bases remaining between them. Per germline, CDR1 SGDLS and CDR2 YYNGEE. This CDR3 is built from 13 residues. The CDR3 DNA reads as TGTGCCAGCAGCACGCGTAGTTCAGATACGCAGTATTTT. It translates to CASSTRSSDTQYF.

This clone was detected a few times. The chain is built from TRBV4-1 and TRBJ1-1, with D uncertain. V was clipped by 0 bases and J by 1 base, with 6 bases between them. Germline values: CDR1 MGHRA, CDR2 YSYEKL. The CDR3 totals 14 residues. Written as DNA, the CDR3 is TGCGCCAGCAGCCAAGATCTAACGAACACTGAAGCTTTCTTT. Protein: CASSQDLTNTEAFF.

The V and J genes are TRBV13 and TRBJ1-2, with 8 bases aligning to TRBD1. CDR1 is PRHDT, CDR2 FYEKMQ, per germline (reference sequence). The CDR3 has 16 residues. J lost 1 base, V lost 5 bases, and 9 bases had no gene match. This CDR3 reads CASSPRGRMDNYGYTF. Written as DNA, the CDR3 is TGTGCCAGCAGCCCCAGGGGGCGAATGGATAACTATGGCTACACCTTC. Full variable domain (remainder filled in from reference TRBV13 and TRBJ1-2): AAGVIQSPRHLIKEKRETATLKCYPIPRHDTVYWYQQGPGQDPQFLISFYEKMQSDKGSIPDRFSAQQFSDYHSELNMSSLELGDSALYFCASSPRGRMDNYGYTFGSGTRLTVV.

The CDR3 loop is CASSLPPRFEQYF. In DNA, the CDR3 is TGTGCCAGCAGCCTACCGCCCCGATTCGAGCAGTACTTC. This chain uses TRBV11-2 with TRBJ2-7; D gene ambiguous. V lost 5 bases, J lost 6 bases, and 14 bases lay in between. This CDR3 spans 13 amino acids. The germline V gene has CDR1 SGHAT and CDR2 FQNNGV. Filled out from reference TRBV11-2 and TRBJ2-7, the complete variable domain reads EAGVAQSPRYKIIEKRQSVAFWCNPISGHATLYWYQQILGQGPKLLIQFQNNGVVDDSQLPKDRFSAERLKGVDSTLKIQPAKLEDSAVYLCASSLPPRFEQYFGPGTRLTVT.

The gene calls are TRBV7-7 and TRBJ2-2; a weak D match, TRBD1 (6 bases). The CDR3 covers 13 residues. Germline V gene sequence: CDR1 SSHAT, CDR2 FNYEAQ (reference sequence). Trimming took off 5 bases at V and 6 bases at J, with 10 bases between the two ends. DNA of the CDR3: TGTGCCAGCAGCCCGCGACAGGCCGGGGAGCTGTTTTTT. It specifies CASSPRQAGELFF.

The chain links TRBV5-8 to TRBJ1-3; possibly TRBD1 for D (6 bases). The CDR3 is made up of 17 amino acids. Germline CDR1 reads SGHTS; CDR2 reads YDEGEE. Trimming left V 3 bases short and J 0 bases short, with 16 bases between. Written as DNA, the CDR3 is TGTGCCAGCAGCTGGGGAATCGACAGGAACTCTGGAAACACCATATATTTT. It yields the protein CASSWGIDRNSGNTIYF.

This clone showed up just a few times. The chain has TRBV2 and TRBJ2-3; D possibly corresponds to TRBD2 (7 bases). CDR3 size: 14 residues. The germline V and J ends were trimmed by 0 bases and 11 bases, with 15 bases remaining between them. Per germline, CDR1 SNHLY and CDR2 FYNNEI. The CDR3 bases are TGTGCCAGCAGTGAAGCCGGAGGGCGGGGGCGGCAGTATTTT. It yields the protein CASSEAGGRGRQYF.

The chain uses TRBV7-2 and TRBJ2-4; 9 nucleotides agree with TRBD2. Germline trimming cut 5 bases from V and 5 bases from J; bases unmatched to any gene: 7. CDR3 length: 15 amino acids. CDR1 is SGHTA and CDR2 is FQGNSA in the germline V gene. In nucleotides, the CDR3 is TGTGCCAGCAGCCCAGGGCTAGCGGGGCAAAACATTCAGTACTTC. It codes for CASSPGLAGQNIQYF. The full variable domain, its missing parts supplied by reference TRBV7-2 and TRBJ2-4, is GAGVSQSPSNKVTEKGKDVELRCDPISGHTALYWYRQSLGQGLEFLIYFQGNSAPDKSGLPSDRFSAERTGGSVSTLTIQRTQQEDSAVYLCASSPGLAGQNIQYFGAGTRLSVL.

In its sample, this clone was seen once. This chain links TRBV6-1 with TRBJ1-5; 8 positions match TRBD1. J lost 3 bases, V lost 6 bases, and 7 bases had no gene match. From germline, CDR1 is MNHNS and CDR2 SASEGT. CDR3 length: 15 residues. The CDR3 nucleotides are TGTGCCAGCAGCGACGGACAGGGTGACAATCAGCCCCAGCATTTT. Amino acids: CASSDGQGDNQPQHF.

This clone was seen just once. V gene TRBV5-1 combines with J gene TRBJ2-1; D is uncertain. From germline, CDR1 is SGHRS and CDR2 YFSETQ. Trimming left V 2 bases short and J 4 bases short, with 7 bases between. The CDR3 runs to 13 residues. The chain's CDR3 is CASSFGQYNEQFF. CDR3 sequence (DNA): TGCGCCAGCAGCTTTGGGCAGTACAATGAGCAGTTCTTC.

The V gene is TRBV7-8, the J gene TRBJ2-1; 10 bases are a match to TRBD2. J gave up 0 bases and V 0 bases, and 8 bases lay outside the gene matches. This CDR3 has 19 residues. The germline CDR1 and CDR2 sequences are SGHVS and FQNEAQ. For the CDR3, the DNA is TGTGCCAGCAGCTTAGCCCCAGCGGGGGGGCTGAGCTCCTACAATGAGCAGTTCTTC. The encoded protein is CASSLAPAGGLSSYNEQFF.

The chain has TRBV2 and TRBJ2-3, with 13 bases that match TRBD2. With V trimmed by 7 bases and J by 3 bases, 4 bases remained unmatched. Germline CDR1 reads SNHLY; CDR2 reads FYNNEI. CDR3 size: 15 residues. The CDR3 DNA reads as TGTGCCAGCATCCGACTAGCGGGGGGTACAGATACGCAGTATTTT. It codes for CASIRLAGGTDTQYF.